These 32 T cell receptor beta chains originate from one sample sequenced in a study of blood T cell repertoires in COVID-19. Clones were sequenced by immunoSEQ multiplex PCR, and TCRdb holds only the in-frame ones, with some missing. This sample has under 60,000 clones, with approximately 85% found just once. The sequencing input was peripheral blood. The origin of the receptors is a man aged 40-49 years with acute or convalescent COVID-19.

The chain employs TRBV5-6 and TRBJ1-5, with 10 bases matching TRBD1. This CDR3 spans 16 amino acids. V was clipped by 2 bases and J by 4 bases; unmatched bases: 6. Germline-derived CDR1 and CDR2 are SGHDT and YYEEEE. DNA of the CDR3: TGTGCCAGCAGCTTCCGGGACAGGGGTCCAAATCAGCCCCAGCATTTT. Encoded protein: CASSFRDRGPNQPQHF. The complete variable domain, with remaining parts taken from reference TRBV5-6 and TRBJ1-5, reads DAGVTQSPTHLIKTRGQQVTLRCSPKSGHDTVSWYQQALGQGPQFIFQYYEEEERQRGNFPDRFSGHQFPNYSSELNVNALLLGDSALYLCASSFRDRGPNQPQHFGDGTRLSIL.

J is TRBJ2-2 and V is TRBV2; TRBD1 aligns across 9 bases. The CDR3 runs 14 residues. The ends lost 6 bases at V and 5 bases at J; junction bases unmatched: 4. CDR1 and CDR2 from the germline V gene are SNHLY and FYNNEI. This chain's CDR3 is CASRKDRGTGELFF. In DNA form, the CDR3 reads TGTGCCAGCAGGAAGGACAGGGGAACCGGGGAGCTGTTTTTT.

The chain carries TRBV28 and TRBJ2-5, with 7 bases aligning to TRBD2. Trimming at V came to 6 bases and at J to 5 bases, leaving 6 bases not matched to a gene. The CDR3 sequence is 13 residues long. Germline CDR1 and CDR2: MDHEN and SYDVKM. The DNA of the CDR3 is TGTGCCAGCAGCACAGAAGCGGGGGAGACCCAGTACTTC. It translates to CASSTEAGETQYF.

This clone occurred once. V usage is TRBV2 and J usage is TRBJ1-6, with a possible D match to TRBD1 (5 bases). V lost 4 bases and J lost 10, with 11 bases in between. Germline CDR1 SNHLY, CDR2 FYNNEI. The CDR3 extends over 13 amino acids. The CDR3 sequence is CASSVGEGSPLHF. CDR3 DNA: TGTGCCAGCAGTGTGGGGGAGGGGTCACCCCTCCACTTT.

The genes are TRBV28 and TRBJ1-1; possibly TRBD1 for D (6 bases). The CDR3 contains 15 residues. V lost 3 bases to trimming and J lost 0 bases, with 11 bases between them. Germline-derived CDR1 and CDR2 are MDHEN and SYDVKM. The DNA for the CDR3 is TGTGCCAGCAGTTTTAGGGGGGGAATGAACACTGAAGCTTTCTTT. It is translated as CASSFRGGMNTEAFF.

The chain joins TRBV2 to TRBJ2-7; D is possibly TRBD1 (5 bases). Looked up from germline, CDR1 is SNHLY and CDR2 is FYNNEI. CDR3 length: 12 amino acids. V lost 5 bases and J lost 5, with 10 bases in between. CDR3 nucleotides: TGTGCCAGCAGTATCAGCAGGGACGAGCAGTACTTC. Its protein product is CASSISRDEQYF.

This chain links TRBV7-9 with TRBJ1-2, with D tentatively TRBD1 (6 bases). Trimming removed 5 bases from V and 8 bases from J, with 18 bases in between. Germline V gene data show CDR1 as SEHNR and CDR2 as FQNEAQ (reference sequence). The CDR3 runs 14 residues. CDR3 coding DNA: TGTGCCAGCAGCCTTCTTACAGGGCAAACGGGCTACACCTTC. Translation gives CASSLLTGQTGYTF.

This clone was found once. DNA of the CDR3: TGTGCCAGCAGTGCCTCCGGGACTAGCGCGGAGACCCAGTACTTC. Amino acids: CASSASGTSAETQYF. The rearrangement joins TRBV6-4 to TRBJ2-5; TRBD2 matches at 10 bases. CDR3 length equals 15 residues. Germline CDR1 reads MRHNA; CDR2 reads SNTAGT. Germline trimming cut 4 bases from V and 5 bases from J; bases unmatched to any gene: 7.

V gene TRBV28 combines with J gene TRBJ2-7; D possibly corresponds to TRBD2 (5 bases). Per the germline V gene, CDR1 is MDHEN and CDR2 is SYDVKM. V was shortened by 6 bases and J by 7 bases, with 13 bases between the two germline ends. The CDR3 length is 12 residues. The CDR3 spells CASSLTRGEQYF. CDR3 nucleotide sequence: TGTGCCAGCAGCCTTACACGGGGTGAGCAGTACTTC.

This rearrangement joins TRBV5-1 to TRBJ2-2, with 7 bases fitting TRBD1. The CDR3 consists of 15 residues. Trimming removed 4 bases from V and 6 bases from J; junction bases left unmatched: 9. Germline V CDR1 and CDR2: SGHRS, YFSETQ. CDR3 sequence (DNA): TGCGCCAGCAGCGACCGGGACAGCCTTTCCGGGGAGCTGTTTTTT. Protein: CASSDRDSLSGELFF.

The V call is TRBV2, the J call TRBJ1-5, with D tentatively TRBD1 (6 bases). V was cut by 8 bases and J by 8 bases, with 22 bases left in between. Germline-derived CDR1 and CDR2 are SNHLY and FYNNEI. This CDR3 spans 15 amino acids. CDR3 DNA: TGTGCCAGCCAGCCCACAGGGTTAAACGCTAAGCCCCAGCATTTT. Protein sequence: CASQPTGLNAKPQHF.

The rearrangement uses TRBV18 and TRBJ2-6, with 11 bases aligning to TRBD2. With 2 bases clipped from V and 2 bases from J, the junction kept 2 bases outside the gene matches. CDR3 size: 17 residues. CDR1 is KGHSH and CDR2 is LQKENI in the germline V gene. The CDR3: CASSPSLAGAGANVLTF. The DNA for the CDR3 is TGTGCCAGCTCACCATCACTAGCGGGGGCTGGGGCCAACGTCCTGACTTTC.

The CDR3 DNA sequence: TGTGCCAGCAGTTTAAACCACGGGAGGGACCAACTGGGGAAGCAGTACTTC. Its protein is CASSLNHGRDQLGKQYF. The chain links TRBV27 to TRBJ2-7; 8 nucleotides align to TRBD2. Trimming removed 2 bases from V and 8 bases from J; junction bases left unmatched: 17. CDR3 length: 17 residues. Germline assignment: CDR1 MNHEY and CDR2 SMNVEV (reference sequence).

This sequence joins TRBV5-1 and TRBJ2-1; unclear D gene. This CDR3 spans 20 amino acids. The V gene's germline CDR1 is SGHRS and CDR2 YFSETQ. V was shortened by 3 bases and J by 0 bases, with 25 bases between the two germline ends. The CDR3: CASSSRPLSTGARSYNEQFF. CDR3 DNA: TGCGCCAGCAGCTCGCGCCCCCTATCGACCGGAGCACGCTCCTACAATGAGCAGTTCTTC.

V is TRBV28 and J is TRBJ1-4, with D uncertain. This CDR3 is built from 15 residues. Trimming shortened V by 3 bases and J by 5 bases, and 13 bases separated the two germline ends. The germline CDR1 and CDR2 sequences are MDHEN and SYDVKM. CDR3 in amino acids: CASSLRVRPNEKLFF. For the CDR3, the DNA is TGTGCCAGCAGTTTGCGGGTACGGCCGAATGAAAAACTGTTTTTT.

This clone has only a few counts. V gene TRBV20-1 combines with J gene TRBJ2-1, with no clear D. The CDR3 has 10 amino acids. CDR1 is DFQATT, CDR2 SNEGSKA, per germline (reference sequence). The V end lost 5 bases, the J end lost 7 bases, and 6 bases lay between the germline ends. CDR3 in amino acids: CSAVSNEQFF. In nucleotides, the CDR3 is TGCAGTGCTGTTTCAAATGAGCAGTTCTTC.

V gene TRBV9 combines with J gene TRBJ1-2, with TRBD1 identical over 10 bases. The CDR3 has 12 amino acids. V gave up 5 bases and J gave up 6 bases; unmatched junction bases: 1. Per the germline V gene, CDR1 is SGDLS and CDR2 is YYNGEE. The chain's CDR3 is CASRTGGNGYTF. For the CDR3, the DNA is TGTGCCAGCAGGACAGGGGGCAATGGCTACACCTTC.

The CDR3 spells CASRSQGAGPLHF. For the CDR3, the DNA is TGTGCCAGCAGGTCACAGGGGGCTGGACCCCTCCACTTT. V and J are TRBV7-2 and TRBJ1-6; 9 bases are a match to TRBD1. Germline V CDR1 and CDR2: SGHTA, FQGNSA. V dropped 6 bases and J dropped 12; count of bases not matched to a gene: 6. The CDR3 runs to 13 residues.

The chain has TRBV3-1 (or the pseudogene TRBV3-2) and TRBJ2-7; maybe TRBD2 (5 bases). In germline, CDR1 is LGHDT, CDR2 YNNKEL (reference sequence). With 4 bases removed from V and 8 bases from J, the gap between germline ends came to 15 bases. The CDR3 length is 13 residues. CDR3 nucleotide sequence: TGTGCCAGCAGCCTCGAGGGTTTGGGTCAGCAGTACTTC. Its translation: CASSLEGLGQQYF.

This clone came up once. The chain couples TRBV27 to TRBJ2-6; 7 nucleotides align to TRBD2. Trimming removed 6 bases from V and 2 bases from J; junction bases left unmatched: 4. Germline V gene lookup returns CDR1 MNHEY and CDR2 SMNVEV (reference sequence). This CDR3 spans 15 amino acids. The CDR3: CASRAGGAGANVLTF. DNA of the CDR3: TGTGCCAGCAGGGCTGGGGGGGCTGGGGCCAACGTCCTGACTTTC.

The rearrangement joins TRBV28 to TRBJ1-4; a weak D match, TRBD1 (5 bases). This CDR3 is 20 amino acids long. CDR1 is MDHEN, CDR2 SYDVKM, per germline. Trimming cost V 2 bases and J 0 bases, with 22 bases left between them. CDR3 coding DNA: TGTGCCAGCAGTTTAGGGGGTGGGAGGGTTTTTGTTGCAACTAATGAAAAACTGTTTTTT. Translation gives CASSLGGGRVFVATNEKLFF.

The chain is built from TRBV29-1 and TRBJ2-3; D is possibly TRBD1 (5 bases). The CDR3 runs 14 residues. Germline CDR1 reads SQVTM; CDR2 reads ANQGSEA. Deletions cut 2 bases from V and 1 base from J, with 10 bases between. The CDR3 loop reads CSVEQGAGTDTQYF. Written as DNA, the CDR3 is TGCAGCGTTGAACAAGGGGCTGGCACAGATACGCAGTATTTT.

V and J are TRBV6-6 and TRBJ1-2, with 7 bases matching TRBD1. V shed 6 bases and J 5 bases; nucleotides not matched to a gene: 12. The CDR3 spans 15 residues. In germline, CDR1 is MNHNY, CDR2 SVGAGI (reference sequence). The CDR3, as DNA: TGTGCCAGCAGCGAAGGGGGCCCCGGTCCTTATGGCTACACCTTC. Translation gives CASSEGGPGPYGYTF.

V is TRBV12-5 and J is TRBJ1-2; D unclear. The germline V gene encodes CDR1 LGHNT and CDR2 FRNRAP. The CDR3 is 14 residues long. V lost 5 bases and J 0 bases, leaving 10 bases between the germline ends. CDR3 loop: CASGDFLTNYGYTF. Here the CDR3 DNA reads TGTGCTAGTGGTGACTTCCTTACTAACTATGGCTACACCTTC. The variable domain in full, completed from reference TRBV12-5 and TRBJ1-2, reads DARVTQTPRHKVTEMGQEVTMRCQPILGHNTVFWYRQTMMQGLELLAYFRNRAPLDDSGMPKDRFSAEMPDATLATLKIQPSEPRDSAVYFCASGDFLTNYGYTFGSGTRLTVV.

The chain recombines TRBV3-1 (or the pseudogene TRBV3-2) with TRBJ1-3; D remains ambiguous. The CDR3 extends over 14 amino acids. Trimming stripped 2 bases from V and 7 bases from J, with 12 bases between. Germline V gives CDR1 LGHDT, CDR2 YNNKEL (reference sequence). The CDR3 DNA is TGTGCCAGCAGCCAAAATGAGGGCGGCAACACCATATATTTT. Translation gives CASSQNEGGNTIYF.

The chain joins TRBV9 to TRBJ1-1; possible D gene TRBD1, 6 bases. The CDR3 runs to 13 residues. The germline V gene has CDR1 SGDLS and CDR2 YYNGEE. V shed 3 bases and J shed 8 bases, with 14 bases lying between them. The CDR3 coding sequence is TGTGCCAGCAGCGGGACGACAGGAAGGGAAGCTTTCTTT. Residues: CASSGTTGREAFF.

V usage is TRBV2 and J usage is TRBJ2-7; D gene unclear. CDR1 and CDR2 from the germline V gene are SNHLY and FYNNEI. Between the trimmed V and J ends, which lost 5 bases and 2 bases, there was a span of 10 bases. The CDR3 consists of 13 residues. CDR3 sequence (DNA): TGTGCCAGCAGTATGTGGCAGACCTACGAGCAGTACTTC. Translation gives CASSMWQTYEQYF.

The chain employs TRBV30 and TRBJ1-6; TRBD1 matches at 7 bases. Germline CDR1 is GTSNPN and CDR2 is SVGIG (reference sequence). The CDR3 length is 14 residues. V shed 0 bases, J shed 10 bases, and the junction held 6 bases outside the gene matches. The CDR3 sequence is CAWSVGDSWSPLHF. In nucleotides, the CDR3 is TGTGCCTGGAGTGTCGGGGACAGTTGGTCACCCCTCCACTTT.

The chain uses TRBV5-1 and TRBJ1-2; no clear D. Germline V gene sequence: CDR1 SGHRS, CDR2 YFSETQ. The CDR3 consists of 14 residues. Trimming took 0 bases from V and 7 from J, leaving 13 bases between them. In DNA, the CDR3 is TGCGCCAGCAGCTTGGTTGGGAGGGTCGGTGGCTACACCTTC. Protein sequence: CASSLVGRVGGYTF.

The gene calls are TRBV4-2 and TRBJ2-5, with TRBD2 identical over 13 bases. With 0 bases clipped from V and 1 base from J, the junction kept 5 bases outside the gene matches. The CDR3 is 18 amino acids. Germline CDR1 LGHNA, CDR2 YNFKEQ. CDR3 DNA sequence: TGTGCCAGCAGCCAAGAACTAGCGGGGGGGCTGGGCCAAGAGACCCAGTACTTC. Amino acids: CASSQELAGGLGQETQYF.

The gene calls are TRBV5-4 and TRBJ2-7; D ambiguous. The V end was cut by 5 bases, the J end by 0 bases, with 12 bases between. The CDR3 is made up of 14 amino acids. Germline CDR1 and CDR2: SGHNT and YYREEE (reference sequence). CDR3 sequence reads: CASSTTSSSYEQYF. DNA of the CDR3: TGTGCCAGCAGTACGACATCTTCCTCCTACGAGCAGTACTTC.

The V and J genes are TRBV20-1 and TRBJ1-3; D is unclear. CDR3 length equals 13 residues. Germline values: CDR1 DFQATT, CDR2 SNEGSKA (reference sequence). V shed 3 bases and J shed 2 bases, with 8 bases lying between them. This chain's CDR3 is CSASLFPGNTIYF. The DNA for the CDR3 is TGCAGTGCTAGTCTTTTCCCTGGAAACACCATATATTTT.